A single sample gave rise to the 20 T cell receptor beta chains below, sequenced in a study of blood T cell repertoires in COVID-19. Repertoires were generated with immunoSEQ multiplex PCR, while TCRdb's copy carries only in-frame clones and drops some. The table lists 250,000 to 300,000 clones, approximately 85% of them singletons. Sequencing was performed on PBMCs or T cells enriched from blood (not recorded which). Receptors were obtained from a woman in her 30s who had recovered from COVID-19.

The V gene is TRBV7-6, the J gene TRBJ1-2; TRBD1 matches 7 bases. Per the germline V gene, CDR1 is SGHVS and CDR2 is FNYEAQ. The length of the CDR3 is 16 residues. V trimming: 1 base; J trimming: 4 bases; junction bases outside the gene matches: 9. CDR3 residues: CASSLVALDRPYGYTF. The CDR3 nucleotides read TGTGCCAGCAGCTTAGTTGCGCTGGACAGGCCCTATGGCTACACCTTC.

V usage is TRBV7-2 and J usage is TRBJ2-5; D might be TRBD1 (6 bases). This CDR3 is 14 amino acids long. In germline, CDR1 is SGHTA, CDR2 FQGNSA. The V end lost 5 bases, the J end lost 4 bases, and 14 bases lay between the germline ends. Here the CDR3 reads CASSPQGWGETQYF. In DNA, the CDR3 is TGTGCCAGCAGCCCTCAGGGGTGGGGAGAGACCCAGTACTTC.

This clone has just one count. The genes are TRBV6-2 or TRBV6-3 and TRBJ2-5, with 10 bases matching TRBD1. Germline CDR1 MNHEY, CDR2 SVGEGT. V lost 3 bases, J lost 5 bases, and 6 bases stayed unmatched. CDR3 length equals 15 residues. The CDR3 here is CASSYPTGGAETQYF. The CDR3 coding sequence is TGTGCCAGCAGTTATCCGACAGGGGGCGCGGAGACCCAGTACTTC.

CDR3 protein: CASSLALGLTNYNEQFF. The CDR3 coding sequence is TGTGCCAGCAGCTTAGCGCTGGGACTTACGAATTACAATGAGCAGTTCTTC. V and J are TRBV7-8 and TRBJ2-1; maybe TRBD2 (6 bases). Trimming shortened V by 0 bases and J by 4 bases, and 16 bases separated the two germline ends. The CDR3 has 17 amino acids. CDR1 is SGHVS, CDR2 FQNEAQ, per germline.

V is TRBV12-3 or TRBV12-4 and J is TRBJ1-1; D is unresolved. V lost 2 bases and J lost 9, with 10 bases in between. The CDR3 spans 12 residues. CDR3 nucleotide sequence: TGTGCCAGCAGTTTATTTGTAGACAAAGCTTTCTTT. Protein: CASSLFVDKAFF.

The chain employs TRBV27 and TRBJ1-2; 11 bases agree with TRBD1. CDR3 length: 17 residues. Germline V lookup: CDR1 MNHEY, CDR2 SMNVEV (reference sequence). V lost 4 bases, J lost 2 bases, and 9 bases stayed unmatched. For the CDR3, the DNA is TGTGCCAGCAGTTCTCTCGGGACAGGGGGGGGGAACTATGGCTACACCTTC. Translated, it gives CASSSLGTGGGNYGYTF.

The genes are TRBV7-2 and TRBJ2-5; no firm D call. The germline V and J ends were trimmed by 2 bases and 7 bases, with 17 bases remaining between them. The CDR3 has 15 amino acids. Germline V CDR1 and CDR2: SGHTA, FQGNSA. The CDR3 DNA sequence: TGTGCCAGCAGCTTAACCCCCCTATCGTCTGGGACCCAGTACTTC. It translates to CASSLTPLSSGTQYF.

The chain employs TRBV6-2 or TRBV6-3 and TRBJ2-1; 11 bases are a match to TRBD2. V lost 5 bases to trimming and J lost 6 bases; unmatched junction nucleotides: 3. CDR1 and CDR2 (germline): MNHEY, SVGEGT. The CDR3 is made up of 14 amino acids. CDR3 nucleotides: TGTGCCAGCAGTCGACTAGCGGGGTTCAATGAGCAGTTCTTC. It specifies CASSRLAGFNEQFF.

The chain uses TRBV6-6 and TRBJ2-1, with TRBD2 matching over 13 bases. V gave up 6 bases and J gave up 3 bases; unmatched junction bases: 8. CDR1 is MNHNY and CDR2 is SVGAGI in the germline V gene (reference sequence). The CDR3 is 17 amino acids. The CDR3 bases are TGTGCCAGCAGACGACTAGCGGGAGGCCCGGGCTACAATGAGCAGTTCTTC. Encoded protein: CASRRLAGGPGYNEQFF.

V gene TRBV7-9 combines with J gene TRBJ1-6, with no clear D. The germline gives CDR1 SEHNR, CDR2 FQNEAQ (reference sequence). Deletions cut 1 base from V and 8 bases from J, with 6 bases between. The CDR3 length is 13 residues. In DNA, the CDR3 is TGTGCCAGCAGCTTAGAGCCGCATTCACCCCTCCACTTT. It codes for CASSLEPHSPLHF.

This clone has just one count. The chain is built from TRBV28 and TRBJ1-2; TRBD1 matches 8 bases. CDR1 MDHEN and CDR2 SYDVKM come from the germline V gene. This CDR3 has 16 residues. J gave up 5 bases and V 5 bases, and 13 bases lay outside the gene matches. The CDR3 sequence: CASSARGDRSLYGYTF. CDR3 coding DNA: TGTGCCAGCAGTGCAAGAGGGGACAGGTCCTTATATGGCTACACCTTC.

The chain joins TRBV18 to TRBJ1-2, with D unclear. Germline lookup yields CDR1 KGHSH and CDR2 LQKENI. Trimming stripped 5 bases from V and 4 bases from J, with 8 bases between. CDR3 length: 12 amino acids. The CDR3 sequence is CASSGPGYGYTF. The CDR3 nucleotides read TGTGCCAGCTCAGGCCCTGGCTATGGCTACACCTTC.

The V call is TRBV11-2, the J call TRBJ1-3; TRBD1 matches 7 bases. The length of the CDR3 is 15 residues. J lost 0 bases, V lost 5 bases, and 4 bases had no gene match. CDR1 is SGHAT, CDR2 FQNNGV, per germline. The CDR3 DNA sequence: TGTGCCAGCAGCGTAGGGGACAGCTCTGGAAACACCATATATTTT. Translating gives CASSVGDSSGNTIYF.

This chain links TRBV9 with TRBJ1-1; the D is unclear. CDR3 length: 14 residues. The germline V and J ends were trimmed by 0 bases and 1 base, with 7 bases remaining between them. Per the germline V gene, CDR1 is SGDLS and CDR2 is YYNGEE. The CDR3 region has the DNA TGTGCCAGCAGCGTAGTGCCGGGGAACACTGAAGCTTTCTTT. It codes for CASSVVPGNTEAFF.

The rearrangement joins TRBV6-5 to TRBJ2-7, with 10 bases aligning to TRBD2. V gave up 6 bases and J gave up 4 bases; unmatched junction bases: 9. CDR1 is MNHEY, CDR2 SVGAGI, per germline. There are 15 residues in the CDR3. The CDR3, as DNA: TGTGCCAGCAGCCGAACCCTAGCGGGAGTGTACGAGCAGTACTTC. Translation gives CASSRTLAGVYEQYF.

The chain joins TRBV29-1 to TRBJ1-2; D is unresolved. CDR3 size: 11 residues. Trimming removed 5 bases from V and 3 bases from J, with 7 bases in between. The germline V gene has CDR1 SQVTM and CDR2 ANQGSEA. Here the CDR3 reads CSVKGDYGYTF. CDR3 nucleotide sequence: TGCAGCGTTAAAGGAGACTATGGCTACACCTTC.

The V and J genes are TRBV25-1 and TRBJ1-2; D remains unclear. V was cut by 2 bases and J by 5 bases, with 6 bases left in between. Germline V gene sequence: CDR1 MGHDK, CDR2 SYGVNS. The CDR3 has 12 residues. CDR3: CASSEGVYGYTF. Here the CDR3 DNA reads TGTGCCAGCAGTGAAGGAGTGTATGGCTACACCTTC.

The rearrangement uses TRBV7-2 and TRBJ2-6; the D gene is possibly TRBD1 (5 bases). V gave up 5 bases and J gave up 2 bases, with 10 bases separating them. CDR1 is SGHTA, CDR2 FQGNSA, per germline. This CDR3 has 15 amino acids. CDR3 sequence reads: CASSQSRAGANVLTF. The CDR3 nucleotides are TGTGCCAGCAGCCAGTCCAGGGCTGGGGCCAACGTCCTGACTTTC.

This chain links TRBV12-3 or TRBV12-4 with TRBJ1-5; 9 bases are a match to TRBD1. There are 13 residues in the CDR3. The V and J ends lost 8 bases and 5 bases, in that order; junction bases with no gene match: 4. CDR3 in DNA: TGTGCCAGCCAAGACAGGGGGGATCAGCCCCAGCATTTT. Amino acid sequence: CASQDRGDQPQHF.

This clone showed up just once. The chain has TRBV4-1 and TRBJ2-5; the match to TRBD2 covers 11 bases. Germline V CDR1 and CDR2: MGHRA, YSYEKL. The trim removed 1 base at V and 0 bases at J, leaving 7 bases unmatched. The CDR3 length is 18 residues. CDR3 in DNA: TGCGCCAGCAGCCAAGGAGTTCTAGCGGGGGGTTACCAAGAGACCCAGTACTTC. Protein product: CASSQGVLAGGYQETQYF.